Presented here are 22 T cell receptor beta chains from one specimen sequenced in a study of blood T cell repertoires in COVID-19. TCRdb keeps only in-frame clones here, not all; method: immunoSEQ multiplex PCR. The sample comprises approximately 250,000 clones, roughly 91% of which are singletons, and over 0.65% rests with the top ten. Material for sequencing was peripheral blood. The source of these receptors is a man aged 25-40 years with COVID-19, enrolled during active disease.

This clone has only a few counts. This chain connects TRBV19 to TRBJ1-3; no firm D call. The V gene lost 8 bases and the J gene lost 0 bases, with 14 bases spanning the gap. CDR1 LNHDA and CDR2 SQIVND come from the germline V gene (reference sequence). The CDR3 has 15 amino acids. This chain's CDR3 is CASGSATISGNTIYF. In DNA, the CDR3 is TGTGCCAGTGGCAGCGCTACGATCTCTGGAAACACCATATATTTT.

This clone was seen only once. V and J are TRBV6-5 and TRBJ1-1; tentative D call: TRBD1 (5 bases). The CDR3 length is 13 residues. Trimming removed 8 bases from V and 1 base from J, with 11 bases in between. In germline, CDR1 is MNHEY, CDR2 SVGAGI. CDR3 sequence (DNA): TGTGCCAGCTCTCCTGGGGCGAACACTGAAGCTTTCTTT. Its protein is CASSPGANTEAFF.

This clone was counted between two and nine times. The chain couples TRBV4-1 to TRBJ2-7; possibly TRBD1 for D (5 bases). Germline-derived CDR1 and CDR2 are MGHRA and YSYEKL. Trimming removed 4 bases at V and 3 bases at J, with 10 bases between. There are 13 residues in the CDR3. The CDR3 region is CASSPTVDYEQYF. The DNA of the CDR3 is TGCGCCAGCAGCCCGACAGTAGACTACGAGCAGTACTTC.

This chain's CDR3 is CASSEARQDNSPLHF. CDR3 DNA: TGTGCCAGCAGTGAAGCAAGACAGGATAATTCACCCCTCCACTTT. This sequence joins TRBV6-1 and TRBJ1-6, with D tentatively TRBD1 (6 bases). Trimming shortened V by 0 bases and J by 5 bases, and 8 bases separated the two germline ends. Looked up from germline, CDR1 is MNHNS and CDR2 is SASEGT. The CDR3 totals 15 residues.

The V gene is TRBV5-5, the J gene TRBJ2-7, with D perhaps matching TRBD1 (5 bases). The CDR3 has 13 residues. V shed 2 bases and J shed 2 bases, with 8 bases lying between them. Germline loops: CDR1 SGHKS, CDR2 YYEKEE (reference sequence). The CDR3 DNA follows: TGTGCCAGCAGCTTCGCGACAGCCTACGAGCAGTACTTC. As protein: CASSFATAYEQYF.

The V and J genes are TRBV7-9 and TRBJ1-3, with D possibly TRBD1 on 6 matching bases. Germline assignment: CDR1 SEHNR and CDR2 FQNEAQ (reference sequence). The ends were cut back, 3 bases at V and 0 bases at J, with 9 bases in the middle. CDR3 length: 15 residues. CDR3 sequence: CASSFDRSSGNTIYF. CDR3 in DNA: TGTGCCAGCAGCTTTGACAGGAGCTCTGGAAACACCATATATTTT.

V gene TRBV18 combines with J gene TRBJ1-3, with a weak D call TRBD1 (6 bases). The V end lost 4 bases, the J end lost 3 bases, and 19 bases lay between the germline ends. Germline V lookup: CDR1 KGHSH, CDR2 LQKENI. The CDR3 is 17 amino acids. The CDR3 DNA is TGTGCCAGCTCACTACAGGGTGGCCGAGCGGTTGGAAACACCATATATTTT. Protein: CASSLQGGRAVGNTIYF.

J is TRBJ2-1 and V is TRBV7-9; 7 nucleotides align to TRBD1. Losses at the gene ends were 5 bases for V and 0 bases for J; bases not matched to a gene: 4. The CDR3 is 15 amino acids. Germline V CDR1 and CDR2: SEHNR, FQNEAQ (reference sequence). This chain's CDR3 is CASSTDRDSYNEQFF. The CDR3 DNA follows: TGTGCCAGCAGCACCGACAGGGACTCCTACAATGAGCAGTTCTTC.

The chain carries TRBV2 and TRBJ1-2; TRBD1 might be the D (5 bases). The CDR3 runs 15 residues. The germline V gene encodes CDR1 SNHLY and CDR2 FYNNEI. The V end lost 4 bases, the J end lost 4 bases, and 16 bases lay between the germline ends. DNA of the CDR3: TGTGCCAGCAGTGCGTCCCAGGGAAGTAGCTATGGCTACACCTTC. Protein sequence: CASSASQGSSYGYTF.

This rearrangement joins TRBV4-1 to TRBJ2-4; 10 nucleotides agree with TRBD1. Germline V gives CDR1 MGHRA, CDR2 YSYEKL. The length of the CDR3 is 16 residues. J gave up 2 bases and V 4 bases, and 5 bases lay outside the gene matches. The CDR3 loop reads CASSLPGQGTKNIQYF. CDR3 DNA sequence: TGCGCCAGCAGCCTCCCGGGACAGGGGACCAAAAACATTCAGTACTTC.

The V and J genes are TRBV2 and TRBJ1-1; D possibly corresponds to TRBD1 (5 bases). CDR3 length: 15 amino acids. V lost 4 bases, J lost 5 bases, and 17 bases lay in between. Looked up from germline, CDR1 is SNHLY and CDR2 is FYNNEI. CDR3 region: CASSGVGREETEAFF. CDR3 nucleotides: TGTGCCAGCAGTGGTGTTGGCAGGGAGGAGACTGAAGCTTTCTTT.

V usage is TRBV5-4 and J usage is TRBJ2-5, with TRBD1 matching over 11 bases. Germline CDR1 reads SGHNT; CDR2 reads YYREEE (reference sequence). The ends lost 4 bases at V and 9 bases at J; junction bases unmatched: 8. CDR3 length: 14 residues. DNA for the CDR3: TGTGCCAGCAGCACGGACAGGGGGCGACCGGCCCAGTACTTC. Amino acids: CASSTDRGRPAQYF. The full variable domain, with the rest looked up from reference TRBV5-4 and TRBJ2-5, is ETGVTQSPTHLIKTRGQQVTLRCSSQSGHNTVSWYQQALGQGPQFIFQYYREEENGRGNFPPRFSGLQFPNYSSELNVNALELDDSALYLCASSTDRGRPAQYFGPGTRLLVL.

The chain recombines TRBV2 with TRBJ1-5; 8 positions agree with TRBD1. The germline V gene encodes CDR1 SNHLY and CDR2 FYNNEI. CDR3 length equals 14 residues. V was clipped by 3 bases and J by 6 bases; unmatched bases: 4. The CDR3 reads CASSDRQGSQPQHF. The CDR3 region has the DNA TGTGCCAGCAGTGACCGACAGGGGAGTCAGCCCCAGCATTTT. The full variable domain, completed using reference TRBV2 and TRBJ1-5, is EPEVTQTPSHQVTQMGQEVILRCVPISNHLYFYWYRQILGQKVEFLVSFYNNEISEKSEIFDDQFSVERPDGSNFTLKIRSTKLEDSAMYFCASSDRQGSQPQHFGDGTRLSIL.

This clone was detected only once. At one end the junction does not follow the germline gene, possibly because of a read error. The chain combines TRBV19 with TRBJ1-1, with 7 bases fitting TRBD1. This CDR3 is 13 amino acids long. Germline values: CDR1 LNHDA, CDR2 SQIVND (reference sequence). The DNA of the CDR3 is TGTGCCGGTAGTCTGACAGGGAAGAGTGAAGCTTTCTTT. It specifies CAGSLTGKSEAFF.

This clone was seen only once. CDR3 nucleotide sequence: TGTGCCAGCAGCTTGGGGGACAGGCCCCTAGCTGAAGCTTTCTTT. Translation gives CASSLGDRPLAEAFF. The rearrangement links TRBV5-6 to TRBJ1-1; 8 positions agree with TRBD1. The V segment lost 0 bases and the J segment 6 bases; nucleotides outside the gene matches: 7. CDR1 and CDR2 (germline): SGHDT, YYEEEE. The CDR3 runs 15 residues.

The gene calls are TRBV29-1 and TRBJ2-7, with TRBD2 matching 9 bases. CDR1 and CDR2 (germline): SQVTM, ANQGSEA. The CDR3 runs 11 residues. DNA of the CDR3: TGCGCAGTAGCGGGGGACTACGAGCAGTACTTC. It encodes CAVAGDYEQYF.

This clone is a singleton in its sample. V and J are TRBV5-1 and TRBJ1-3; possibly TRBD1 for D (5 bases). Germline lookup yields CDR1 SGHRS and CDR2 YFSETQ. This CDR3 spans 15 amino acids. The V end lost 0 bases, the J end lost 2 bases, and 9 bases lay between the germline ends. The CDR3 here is CASSLGAGTGNTIYF. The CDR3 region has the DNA TGCGCCAGCAGCTTGGGGGCAGGGACTGGAAACACCATATATTTT.

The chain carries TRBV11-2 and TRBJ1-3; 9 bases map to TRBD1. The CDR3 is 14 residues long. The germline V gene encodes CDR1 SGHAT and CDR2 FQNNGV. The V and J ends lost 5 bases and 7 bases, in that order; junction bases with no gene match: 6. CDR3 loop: CASSPRTGENTIYF. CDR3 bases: TGTGCCAGCAGCCCCCGGACAGGGGAGAACACCATATATTTT.

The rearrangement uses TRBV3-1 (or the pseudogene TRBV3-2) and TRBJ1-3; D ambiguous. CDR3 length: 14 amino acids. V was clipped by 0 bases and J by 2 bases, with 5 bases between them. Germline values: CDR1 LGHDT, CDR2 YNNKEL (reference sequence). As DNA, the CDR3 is TGTGCCAGCAGCCAAGATTCGGCTGGAAACACCATATATTTT. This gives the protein CASSQDSAGNTIYF.

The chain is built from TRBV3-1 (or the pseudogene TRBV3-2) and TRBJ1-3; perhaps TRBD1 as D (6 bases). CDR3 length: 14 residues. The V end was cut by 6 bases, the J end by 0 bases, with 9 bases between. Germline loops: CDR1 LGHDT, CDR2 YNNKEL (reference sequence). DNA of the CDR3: TGTGCCAGCAGACAGACAGGCTCTGGAAACACCATATATTTT. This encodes CASRQTGSGNTIYF.

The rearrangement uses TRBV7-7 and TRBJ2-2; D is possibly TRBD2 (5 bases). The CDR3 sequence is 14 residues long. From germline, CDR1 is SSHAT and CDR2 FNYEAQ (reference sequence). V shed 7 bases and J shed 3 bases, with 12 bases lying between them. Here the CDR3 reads CASTQAGDTGELFF. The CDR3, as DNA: TGTGCCAGCACCCAAGCCGGGGACACCGGGGAGCTGTTTTTT.

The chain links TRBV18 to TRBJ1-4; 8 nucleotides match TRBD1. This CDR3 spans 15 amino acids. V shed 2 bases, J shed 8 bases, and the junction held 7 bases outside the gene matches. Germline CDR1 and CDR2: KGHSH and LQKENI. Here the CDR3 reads CASSPAGGRGEKLFF. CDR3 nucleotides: TGTGCCAGCTCACCAGCAGGGGGCAGAGGAGAAAAACTGTTTTTT.